This is a list of T cell receptor beta chains from one sample in a study of T-cell memory formation after mild COVID-19. Each CDR3 protein is one row after TCRdb ran MiXCR on the 5' RACE reads. The repertoire holds around 250,000 distinct CDR3 sequences, over 15% seen once, with approximately 2.1% in the top ten. The sample was PBMCs or a T cell subset sorted from them (not recorded which). These receptors came from an adult woman who had mild COVID-19 (a few samples of this study predate the infection). Cell type and time point are not known. Each CDR3 is given with its conserved first and last residue. Fields, in order: clone size, CDR3 length, V gene, D gene, J gene, CDR3 protein, CDR3 DNA. The D gene is left open where the match is weak. Size is stated for part of the rows, as once, few or many counts, or as a class when the clone is expanded.

size: -; length: 14; V: TRBV12-3/TRBV12-4; D: TRBD2; J: TRBJ2-1; CDR3: CASSNSGVYNEQFF; DNA: TGTGCCAGCAGTAATAGCGGGGTTTACAATGAGCAGTTCTTC
size: few; length: 18; V: TRBV5-1; D: -; J: TRBJ2-2; CDR3: CASSSPRGRTADTGELFF; DNA: TGCGCCAGCAGCTCGCCCCGCGGGCGTACCGCGGACACCGGGGAGCTGTTTTTT
size: few; length: 15; V: TRBV27; D: -; J: TRBJ2-7; CDR3: CASSRRTAPSYEQYF; DNA: TGTGCCAGCAGTCGAAGGACAGCACCGTCCTACGAGCAGTACTTC
size: -; length: 12; V: TRBV29-1; D: TRBD2; J: TRBJ2-1; CDR3: CSVGVAGNEQFF; DNA: TGCAGCGTTGGGGTAGCGGGTAATGAGCAGTTCTTC
size: -; length: 15; V: TRBV28; D: -; J: TRBJ2-1; CDR3: CASSLFGQGYNEQFF; DNA: TGTGCCAGCAGTTTATTCGGGCAGGGGTACAATGAGCAGTTCTTC
size: few; length: 13; V: TRBV18; D: -; J: TRBJ2-1; CDR3: CASSPASPDEQFF; DNA: TGTGCCAGCTCACCGGCTAGCCCAGATGAGCAGTTCTTC
size: -; length: 14; V: TRBV24-1; D: TRBD1; J: TRBJ2-3; CDR3: CATKGQGSTDTQYF; DNA: TGTGCCACAAAAGGACAGGGGTCAACAGATACGCAGTATTTT
size: few; length: 16; V: TRBV3-1; D: -; J: TRBJ1-1; CDR3: CASSQTVGSINTEAFF; DNA: TGTGCCAGCAGCCAAACCGTGGGCTCGATTAACACTGAAGCTTTCTTT
size: -; length: 15; V: TRBV3-1; D: -; J: TRBJ1-1; CDR3: CASSQEAGLNTEAFF; DNA: TGTGCCAGCAGCCAAGAGGCCGGATTGAACACTGAAGCTTTCTTT
size: -; length: 12; V: TRBV7-8; D: -; J: TRBJ2-3; CDR3: CASSTRSDTQYF; DNA: TGTGCCAGCAGCACGAGATCGGATACGCAGTATTTT
size: many; length: 15; V: TRBV5-1; D: -; J: TRBJ2-1; CDR3: CASNEGGFPYNEQFF; DNA: TGCGCCAGCAACGAAGGGGGTTTCCCCTACAATGAGCAGTTCTTC
size: -; length: 13; V: TRBV20-1; D: -; J: TRBJ2-7; CDR3: CSAYLGVRYEQYF; DNA: TGCAGTGCTTACTTGGGGGTACGGTACGAGCAGTACTTC
size: -; length: 14; V: TRBV6-5; D: TRBD1; J: TRBJ2-5; CDR3: CASSYQRGPETQYF; DNA: TGTGCCAGCAGTTACCAGAGGGGGCCAGAGACCCAGTACTTC
size: many; length: 13; V: TRBV6-6; D: -; J: TRBJ2-5; CDR3: CASRTGARETQYF; DNA: TGTGCCAGCAGGACCGGGGCCCGAGAGACCCAGTACTTC
size: -; length: 16; V: TRBV7-8; D: TRBD2; J: TRBJ2-3; CDR3: CASSLLRLAGADTQYF; DNA: TGTGCCAGCAGCCTCCTCCGACTAGCGGGAGCAGATACGCAGTATTTT
size: few; length: 15; V: TRBV3-1; D: TRBD2; J: TRBJ2-3; CDR3: CASSPVGAGVDTQYF; DNA: TGTGCCAGCAGCCCTGTGGGAGCGGGGGTGGATACGCAGTATTTT
size: few; length: 16; V: TRBV21-1; D: -; J: TRBJ2-3; CDR3: CAPKARGKWDTDTQYF; DNA: TGTGCTCCCAAAGCCCGGGGCAAGTGGGACACAGATACGCAGTATTTT